These 21 T cell receptor beta chains share one sample of origin, sequenced in a study of T cells in Graves' hyperthyroidism and ophthalmopathy. From RNA transcripts, TCR beta CDR3 regions were amplified. TCR CDR3 underwent first-round RT-PCR with the HTBI primer set. TCRdb reprocessed the multiplex PCR reads with MiXCR, giving one entry per CDR3 protein. The sample lists approximately 690,000 distinct CDR3 sequences; less than 25% were seen once. The sequencing input was blood. These receptor sequences come from a man aged 25-45 years with Graves' ophthalmopathy.

This clonotype appeared a single time. This may stem from a read error, because a much larger clone lies one nucleotide away. The chain recombines TRBV11-2 with TRBJ2-3; no definite D call. The CDR3 has 15 residues. CDR1 SGHAT and CDR2 FQNNGV come from the germline V gene. CDR3 bases: TGTGACAGCAGCCTCCAAACTTTAGGGACAGATACGCAGTATTTT. This codes for CDSSLQTLGTDTQYF.

The chain links TRBV6-1 to TRBJ2-7; 10 nucleotides agree with TRBD2. V was clipped by 7 bases and J by 2 bases; unmatched bases: 8. Per germline, CDR1 MNHNS and CDR2 SASEGT. This CDR3 comprises 15 residues. CDR3 DNA sequence: TGTGCCAGCACTTCAACTAGCGGGAAGGCCTACGAGCAGTACTTC. This codes for CASTSTSGKAYEQYF.

This chain connects TRBV28 to TRBJ2-7; TRBD2 matches at 13 bases. Germline values: CDR1 MDHEN, CDR2 SYDVKM. This CDR3 region has 17 residues. V was pared by 4 bases and J by 3 bases, with 9 bases of the junction left unmatched. CDR3 DNA sequence: TGTGCCAGCAGTTGGCCCGGACTAGCGGGAGACTTCTACGAGCAGTACTTC. Amino acid sequence: CASSWPGLAGDFYEQYF. Full variable domain (remainder filled in from reference TRBV28 and TRBJ2-7): DVKVTQSSRYLVKRTGEKVFLECVQDMDHENMFWYRQDPGLGLRLIYFSYDVKMKEKGDIPEGYSVSREKKERFSLILESASTNQTSMYLCASSWPGLAGDFYEQYFGPGTRLTVT.

The chain uses TRBV12-3 or TRBV12-4 and TRBJ2-2, with D unresolved. This CDR3 comprises 18 residues. Trimming left V 2 bases short and J 0 bases short, with 16 bases between. CDR3 in amino acids: CASSLRTTLLPNTGELFF. As DNA, the CDR3 is TGTGCCAGCAGTTTAAGGACGACACTCTTACCGAACACCGGGGAGCTGTTTTTT.

This clonotype was picked up many times. This sequence joins TRBV2 and TRBJ1-4; 7 nucleotides line up with TRBD1. V lost 6 bases to trimming and J lost 5 bases; unmatched junction nucleotides: 6. Germline V gene data show CDR1 as SNHLY and CDR2 as FYNNEI. The CDR3 is made up of 14 amino acids. CDR3 loop: CASRRDSSNEKLFF. CDR3 DNA sequence: TGTGCCAGCAGGAGGGACAGCTCGAATGAAAAACTGTTTTTT.

This clonotype has just a few counts. J is TRBJ2-2 and V is TRBV30; D gene ambiguous. Germline CDR1 reads GTSNPN; CDR2 reads SVGIG (reference sequence). This CDR3 is 13 amino acids long. V lost 3 bases and J lost 1, with 6 bases in between. CDR3 amino acids: CAWRPGNTGELFF. CDR3 DNA: TGTGCCTGGAGGCCGGGGAACACCGGGGAGCTGTTTTTT.

The rearrangement links TRBV9 to TRBJ2-3, with 9 bases aligning to TRBD1. This CDR3 is 14 amino acids long. From germline, CDR1 is SGDLS and CDR2 YYNGEE. The junction had 4 bases not matched to a gene; V was cut back by 6 bases and J by 2 bases. The CDR3 bases are TGTGCCAGCACCCGGGACAGGGACACAGATACGCAGTATTTT. This sequence encodes CASTRDRDTDTQYF.

This clonotype was picked up a small number of times. V is TRBV7-9 and J is TRBJ2-1, with D tentatively TRBD1 (6 bases). CDR3 length: 16 amino acids. The ends were cut back, 4 bases at V and 0 bases at J, with 13 bases in the middle. The V gene's germline CDR1 is SEHNR and CDR2 FQNEAQ (reference sequence). The CDR3 DNA follows: TGTGCCAGCAGCTCGATGTCAGGGGCCTCCTACAATGAGCAGTTCTTC. Amino acids: CASSSMSGASYNEQFF.

Comments on this clonotype: Its ends do not fully match the called genes, so a read error is possible. The genes are TRBV28 and TRBJ1-5; maybe TRBD1 (5 bases). There are 13 residues in the CDR3. Germline V CDR1 and CDR2: MDHEN, SYDVKM. CDR3 protein: CASSFDRVRPRHF. Here the CDR3 DNA reads TGTGCCAGCAGTTTTGACAGAGTAAGGCCCCGGCATTTT.

This chain joins TRBV2 and TRBJ1-2; the match to TRBD1 covers 9 bases. Germline CDR1 SNHLY, CDR2 FYNNEI. V dropped 2 bases and J dropped 6; count of bases not matched to a gene: 7. This CDR3 has 15 residues. CDR3 residues: CASSENGDRVNGYTF. The CDR3 DNA sequence: TGTGCCAGCAGTGAAAATGGGGACAGGGTTAATGGCTACACCTTC.

This clonotype was counted many times. This rearrangement joins TRBV2 to TRBJ2-1; 8 bases are shared with TRBD2. The V and J ends lost 4 bases and 2 bases, in that order; junction bases with no gene match: 7. Per the germline V gene, CDR1 is SNHLY and CDR2 is FYNNEI. This CDR3 region has 16 residues. CDR3 in amino acids: CASSVTSGPTYNEQFF. The CDR3 DNA reads as TGTGCCAGCAGTGTAACTAGCGGCCCAACCTACAATGAGCAGTTCTTC.

The rearrangement joins TRBV3-1 to TRBJ2-1, with D maybe TRBD1 (6 bases). V was trimmed by 8 bases and J by 10 bases, leaving 18 bases between them. In germline, CDR1 is LGHDT, CDR2 YNNKEL (reference sequence). This CDR3 region has 13 residues. The CDR3 here is CASQGTYYGEQFF. Here the CDR3 DNA reads TGTGCCAGCCAGGGGACCTACTATGGGGAGCAGTTCTTC.

This CDR3 reads CASKGSSENIQYF. CDR3 in DNA: TGTGCCAGCAAGGGGTCATCAGAAAACATTCAGTACTTC. V is TRBV13 and J is TRBJ2-4, with D possibly being TRBD1 (5 bases). V was clipped by 7 bases and J by 5 bases, with 12 bases between them. This CDR3 spans 13 amino acids. CDR1 PRHDT and CDR2 FYEKMQ come from the germline V gene (reference sequence).

In this sample, this clonotype turned up once. The chain combines TRBV6-2 or TRBV6-3 with TRBJ2-1, with D possibly matching TRBD2 (5 bases). V lost 6 bases to trimming and J lost 0 bases, with 12 bases between them. CDR3 size: 15 residues. Germline CDR1 MNHEY, CDR2 SVGEGT. Written as DNA, the CDR3 is TGTGCCAGCAGCCGTCGGACTTCCTCCTACAATGAGCAGTTCTTC. It specifies CASSRRTSSYNEQFF.

This clonotype was detected ten times or more. The chain is built from TRBV7-9 and TRBJ2-5; 7 nucleotides agree with TRBD2. The V and J ends lost 3 bases and 1 base, in that order; junction bases with no gene match: 2. Germline V lookup: CDR1 SEHNR, CDR2 FQNEAQ (reference sequence). This CDR3 is 14 amino acids long. The CDR3 nucleotides read TGTGCCAGCAGCTTGCGGGAGACCCAAGAGACCCAGTACTTC. This gives the protein CASSLRETQETQYF.

This sequence joins TRBV18 and TRBJ2-6, with TRBD1 matching 8 bases. CDR1 is KGHSH and CDR2 is LQKENI in the germline V gene. This CDR3 has 17 residues. The V segment lost 8 bases and the J segment 0 bases; nucleotides outside the gene matches: 9. This CDR3 is CASHRQGYNSGANVLTF. CDR3 nucleotide sequence: TGTGCCAGCCATCGACAGGGGTACAACTCTGGGGCCAACGTCCTGACTTTC.

The J gene is TRBJ1-2, the V gene TRBV20-1; a possible D gene is TRBD1 (5 bases). Germline CDR1 and CDR2: DFQATT and SNEGSKA (reference sequence). This CDR3 region has 12 residues. V was shortened by 4 bases and J by 8 bases, with 14 bases between the two germline ends. CDR3 protein: CSAMIGAAGYTF. The CDR3 nucleotides read TGCAGTGCTATGATTGGGGCGGCCGGCTACACCTTC.

V gene TRBV6-2 or TRBV6-3 combines with J gene TRBJ2-7, with 9 bases aligning to TRBD2. V shed 6 bases and J 3 bases; nucleotides not matched to a gene: 6. Per germline, CDR1 MNHEY and CDR2 SVGEGT. CDR3 size: 14 residues. The CDR3 sequence: CASRIAGEVYEQYF. The CDR3 DNA follows: TGTGCCAGCAGGATAGCGGGAGAGGTCTACGAGCAGTACTTC.

The chain recombines TRBV20-1 with TRBJ2-1, with D maybe TRBD2 (7 bases). V lost 5 bases to trimming and J lost 15 bases, with 20 bases between them. The CDR3 runs 12 residues. Germline loops: CDR1 DFQATT, CDR2 SNEGSKA (reference sequence). CDR3 in amino acids: CSAPSGGGVLFF. The DNA for the CDR3 is TGCAGTGCTCCTTCGGGGGGCGGCGTATTGTTCTTC.

This clonotype was counted at least ten times. The chain joins TRBV29-1 to TRBJ2-1; D is uncertain. Germline values: CDR1 SQVTM, CDR2 ANQGSEA. V was trimmed by 1 base and J by 2 bases, leaving 9 bases between them. The CDR3 runs 14 residues. Written as DNA, the CDR3 is TGCAGCGTTGAAGGGGAAGGACCCTACAATGAGCAGTTCTTC. Translating it yields CSVEGEGPYNEQFF.

This clonotype turned up a few times. CDR3 sequence: CSARFTGGEQYF. The CDR3 bases are TGCAGTGCTAGATTTACAGGGGGCGAGCAGTACTTC. The chain combines TRBV20-1 with TRBJ2-7, with 8 bases that match TRBD1. Germline lookup yields CDR1 DFQATT and CDR2 SNEGSKA (reference sequence). J gave up 6 bases and V 2 bases, and 3 bases lay outside the gene matches. This CDR3 spans 12 amino acids.